This T cell receptor (beta chain) was recovered during a study of CD8 T cells in Susac syndrome. When the RNA was reverse transcribed, random hexamers were used with an input of roughly 0.5 to 1 ug. immunoSEQ multiplex PCR amplified TCR beta CDR3 across 54 Vbeta, 13 Jbeta. Each CDR3 protein is one row after TCRdb ran MiXCR on the immunoSEQ multiplex PCR reads. The table has under 200,000 distinct CDR3 sequences, 90% to 95% seen once. Overall study results and limits: By the study's own acknowledgment, its TCR sequencing and HLA analysis included relatively few individuals.

Of note for this clonotype: Its antigen remains unknown.

Looked up from germline, CDR1 is KGHSH and CDR2 is LQKENI. This CDR3 is built from 16 residues. With 4 bases removed from V and 1 base from J, the gap between germline ends came to 16 bases. Sequencing targeted TCR beta in T cells from blood (CD8+ and CD4+). TEMRA cells underwent FACS enrichment and CD8+ and CD4+ T cells underwent negative isolation. This chain connects TRBV18 to TRBJ1-1; a possible D gene is TRBD1 (6 bases). This receptor was obtained from a human donor in good health. Sequences were obtained from CD4+ T cells from PBMCs. The CDR3 DNA reads as TGTGCCAGCTCACAGGACGGGGGGGCCACGAACACTGAAGCTTTCTTT. This encodes CASSQDGGATNTEAFF. Full variable domain (remainder filled in from reference TRBV18 and TRBJ1-1): NAGVMQNPRHLVRRRGQEARLRCSPMKGHSHVYWYRQLPEEGLKFMVYLQKENIIDESGMPKERFSAEFPKEGPSILRIQQVVRGDSAAYFCASSQDGGATNTEAFFGQGTRLTVV.